The next 22 T cell receptor beta chains were all read from a single sample in a study of blood T cells in healthy people across ages. For the second PCR, which ran for roughly 7 to 11 cycles, a sample-barcoded 5' primer and a J-beta primer mix were used. TCRdb independently ran MiXCR on the 5' RACE reads; one entry per CDR3 protein. This sample has some 710,000 distinct CDR3 sequences, with about a fifth found just once. Material: blood. The origin of the receptors is a man between 65 and 85 years old in good health.

The chain carries TRBV7-9 and TRBJ2-1; 7 nucleotides align to TRBD2. The germline gives CDR1 SEHNR, CDR2 FQNEAQ (reference sequence). This CDR3 is 15 amino acids long. J was trimmed by 9 bases and V by 5 bases; bases with no gene match: 13. The CDR3: CASSVIAGGEGEQFF. DNA of the CDR3: TGTGCCAGCAGCGTTATAGCGGGTGGCGAAGGTGAGCAGTTCTTC.

The gene calls are TRBV20-1 and TRBJ2-3; no definite D call. CDR3 length: 13 amino acids. The germline V gene encodes CDR1 DFQATT and CDR2 SNEGSKA (reference sequence). V lost 4 bases and J 0 bases, leaving 8 bases between the germline ends. CDR3 sequence (DNA): TGCAGTGCTATCAAGACTAGCACAGATACGCAGTATTTT. As protein: CSAIKTSTDTQYF.

This clonotype has only a few counts. The chain combines TRBV28 with TRBJ1-4; D gene unclear. CDR3 size: 16 residues. Looked up from germline, CDR1 is MDHEN and CDR2 is SYDVKM. V shed 3 bases and J shed 0 bases, with 11 bases lying between them. The CDR3 is CASSLLDKATNEKLFF. CDR3 nucleotide sequence: TGTGCCAGCAGTTTGCTCGACAAAGCAACTAATGAAAAACTGTTTTTT.

This clonotype was detected a few times. V usage is TRBV7-9 and J usage is TRBJ2-1; no firm D call. The V gene lost 5 bases and the J gene lost 5 bases, with 13 bases spanning the gap. The CDR3 runs to 14 residues. CDR1 and CDR2 (germline): SEHNR, FQNEAQ (reference sequence). As DNA, the CDR3 is TGTGCCAGCAGCCCCGGTCCTAGAAACAATGAGCAGTTCTTC. It specifies CASSPGPRNNEQFF.

V gene TRBV20-1 combines with J gene TRBJ2-1, with 9 bases matching TRBD2. The V gene end was trimmed by 3 bases and the J gene end by 2 bases; junction bases not matched to a gene: 5. CDR3 length: 15 amino acids. Germline V gene lookup returns CDR1 DFQATT and CDR2 SNEGSKA (reference sequence). The CDR3 region is CSASSAGGPYNEQFF. CDR3 nucleotides: TGCAGTGCTAGCTCAGCGGGAGGACCCTACAATGAGCAGTTCTTC.

The genes are TRBV7-2 and TRBJ2-5, with TRBD1 matching 8 bases. There are 14 residues in the CDR3. Germline V lookup: CDR1 SGHTA, CDR2 FQGNSA. With V trimmed by 4 bases and J by 5 bases, 6 bases remained unmatched. CDR3: CASSWTGTEETQYF. The CDR3 DNA reads as TGTGCCAGCAGCTGGACAGGGACGGAGGAGACCCAGTACTTC. The full variable domain, with the rest looked up from reference TRBV7-2 and TRBJ2-5, is GAGVSQSPSNKVTEKGKDVELRCDPISGHTALYWYRQSLGQGLEFLIYFQGNSAPDKSGLPSDRFSAERTGGSVSTLTIQRTQQEDSAVYLCASSWTGTEETQYFGPGTRLLVL.

V usage is TRBV14 and J usage is TRBJ1-2; D gene ambiguous. Trimming took off 0 bases at V and 5 bases at J, with 7 bases between the two ends. CDR1 is SGHDN and CDR2 is FVKESK in the germline V gene. The CDR3 is 13 amino acids. The CDR3 spells CASSQDFGYGYTF. CDR3 in DNA: TGTGCCAGCAGCCAAGATTTCGGGTATGGCTACACCTTC.

This clonotype was detected only a few times. V usage is TRBV4-2 and J usage is TRBJ1-1; D gene ambiguous. The germline V and J ends were trimmed by 3 bases and 3 bases, with 14 bases remaining between them. The CDR3 has 15 residues. From germline, CDR1 is LGHNA and CDR2 YNFKEQ. The CDR3 protein is CASSQEVREYTEAFF. DNA for the CDR3: TGTGCCAGCAGCCAGGAAGTGAGGGAATACACTGAAGCTTTCTTT.

This clonotype was seen only a few times. The J gene is TRBJ2-1, the V gene TRBV24-1, with D tentatively TRBD1 or TRBD2 (6 bases each). The ends were cut back, 8 bases at V and 7 bases at J, with 14 bases in the middle. The CDR3 has 13 amino acids. Germline CDR1 KGHDR, CDR2 SFDVKD. DNA for the CDR3: TGTGCCACCATAGGGGGGTCCCTTAATGAGCAGTTCTTC. It specifies CATIGGSLNEQFF.

This clonotype was recorded a few times. The chain joins TRBV5-5 to TRBJ2-2, with 8 bases identical to TRBD2. This CDR3 region has 16 residues. In germline, CDR1 is SGHKS, CDR2 YYEKEE (reference sequence). J gave up 4 bases and V 0 bases, and 5 bases lay outside the gene matches. The CDR3 loop reads CASSLGIGGATGELFF. CDR3 in DNA: TGTGCCAGCAGCTTGGGTATCGGGGGGGCCACCGGGGAGCTGTTTTTT.

This clonotype was observed a handful of times. The chain couples TRBV12-5 to TRBJ2-5; TRBD1 matches 7 bases. The end of the DNA aligns better with TRBJ2-1, so the J call may be wrong. The CDR3 sequence is 14 residues long. Germline-derived CDR1 and CDR2 are LGHNT and FRNRAP. The CDR3 DNA reads TGTGCTAGTGGTTTGTGGACAGGCGTCAATGAGCAGTTCTTC. Protein product: CASGLWTGVNEQFF.

In this sample, this clonotype turned up a few times. This chain uses TRBV14 with TRBJ2-5; TRBD1 aligns across 8 bases. Gene TRBJ2-1 matches the end of the DNA better, so the J call may be wrong. The CDR3 has 15 residues. Per the germline V gene, CDR1 is SGHDN and CDR2 is FVKESK. CDR3 nucleotide sequence: TGTGCCAGCAGCCAAGTGGCGGACAGGGACAATGAGCAGTTCTTC. It encodes CASSQVADRDNEQFF.

The chain joins TRBV6-2 or TRBV6-3 to TRBJ1-2, with 8 bases that match TRBD1. Unmatched junction bases numbered 12, after V lost 6 bases and J lost 9 bases. The CDR3 extends over 14 amino acids. CDR1 MNHEY and CDR2 SVGEGT come from the germline V gene. CDR3 DNA sequence: TGTGCCAGCAGCCCCATGGACAGGGATATTTGCTACACCTTC. Its protein is CASSPMDRDICYTF.

This clonotype occurred a few times. The V call is TRBV29-1, the J call TRBJ2-7; D is uncertain. Trimming pared 0 bases from V and 9 bases from J, leaving 9 bases between. The germline gives CDR1 SQVTM, CDR2 ANQGSEA. The CDR3 is 11 amino acids. In nucleotides, the CDR3 is TGCAGCGTTGAAGATCACCCATGGCAGTACTTC. It specifies CSVEDHPWQYF.

About this clonotype itself: A junction end diverges from the germline sequence, so it may reflect a read error. The chain has TRBV7-9 and TRBJ1-1; possibly TRBD1 for D (5 bases). The CDR3 spans 15 residues. The germline V gene encodes CDR1 SEHNR and CDR2 FQNEAQ (reference sequence). CDR3 coding DNA: TGTGCCAGCAGCTTAGTTGCAGGGAGTAACACTGAAACTTTCTTT. It is translated as CASSLVAGSNTETFF.

The chain has TRBV6-5 and TRBJ2-5, with D tentatively TRBD1 (5 bases). The DNA matches TRBJ2-1 better at its end, which makes the J call doubtful. Germline CDR1 is MNHEY and CDR2 is SVGAGI. This CDR3 has 14 amino acids. As DNA, the CDR3 is TGTGCCAGCAATAGGGCGACAGCCAAGGATGAGCAGTTCTTC. It encodes CASNRATAKDEQFF.

This rearrangement joins TRBV25-1 to TRBJ2-5; no clear D gene. This CDR3 comprises 14 residues. V was trimmed by 4 bases and J by 4 bases, leaving 13 bases between them. Germline V gene sequence: CDR1 MGHDK, CDR2 SYGVNS. CDR3: CASSGWARAETQYF. CDR3 nucleotide sequence: TGTGCCAGCAGTGGGTGGGCCAGAGCAGAGACCCAGTACTTC.

There are a few counts of this clonotype. This chain uses TRBV5-5 with TRBJ1-1, with 7 bases identical to TRBD1. This CDR3 contains 14 residues. Germline V gene sequence: CDR1 SGHKS, CDR2 YYEKEE (reference sequence). Trimming cost V 6 bases and J 0 bases; bases outside gene matches: 5. The CDR3: CASTPGTVNTEAFF. In DNA form, the CDR3 reads TGTGCCAGCACCCCTGGGACAGTGAACACTGAAGCTTTCTTT.

The chain combines TRBV10-2 with TRBJ1-4; D is unresolved. V shed 7 bases and J shed 6 bases, with 15 bases lying between them. CDR1 and CDR2 from the germline V gene are WSHSY and SAAADI. There are 14 residues in the CDR3. CDR3 loop: CASTPGGSYEKLFF. CDR3 in DNA: TGCGCCAGCACCCCGGGAGGGTCCTATGAAAAACTGTTTTTT.

The V gene is TRBV29-1, the J gene TRBJ2-3; the D is unclear. Germline values: CDR1 SQVTM, CDR2 ANQGSEA. With 4 bases removed from V and 2 bases from J, the gap between germline ends came to 13 bases. The CDR3 runs to 14 residues. The CDR3 sequence: CSVGGPSVTDTQYF. As DNA, the CDR3 is TGCAGCGTTGGTGGGCCCTCAGTCACAGATACGCAGTATTTT.

This clonotype appeared a few times. This chain connects TRBV6-2 or TRBV6-3 to TRBJ2-5; 8 positions agree with TRBD2. CDR1 and CDR2 from the germline V gene are MNHEY and SVGEGT. J gave up 2 bases and V 6 bases, and 5 bases lay outside the gene matches. This CDR3 has 14 amino acids. The CDR3 loop is CASSKTSGQETQYF. DNA for the CDR3: TGTGCCAGCAGCAAAACTAGCGGACAAGAGACCCAGTACTTC.

This clonotype was seen only a few times. The chain employs TRBV20-1 and TRBJ2-5; 7 bases map to TRBD2. Germline-derived CDR1 and CDR2 are DFQATT and SNEGSKA (reference sequence). V shed 3 bases and J 2 bases; nucleotides not matched to a gene: 15. The CDR3 sequence is 17 residues long. In nucleotides, the CDR3 is TGCAGTGCTAGCGATCGACACCAGTGGGGACTACAAGAGACCCAGTACTTC. It codes for CSASDRHQWGLQETQYF.